The T cell receptor (beta chain) under discussion was sequenced for a study of T cell repertoires in cytomegalovirus infection. This clonotype has more than one count but fewer than ten. The antigen is unknown. The germline V gene has CDR1 SGHVT and CDR2 SQSDAQ. This CDR3 contains 15 residues. V was pared by 2 bases and J by 6 bases, with 16 bases between. MiXCR, applied by TCRdb to the reads, yields one record per CDR3 protein. This table has some 940,000 distinct CDR3 sequences, 31% appearing once. This sequence was found in a human donor in good health (CMV status not recorded). Some clones in this sample may be carry-over from other donors' samples. Sequenced here: cultured CD8+ T cells from PBMCs, sampled from culture after CMV antigen stimulation. This chain connects TRBV7-4 to TRBJ1-1, with D possibly TRBD1 on 5 matching bases. Here the CDR3 DNA reads TGTGCCAGCAGCTTACAGAGCAGGGATTGCTCTGAAGCTTTCTTT. This sequence encodes CASSLQSRDCSEAFF. The entire variable domain, with the rest obtained from reference TRBV7-4 and TRBJ1-1, is as follows: GAGVSQSPRYKVAKRGRDVALRCDSISGHVTLYWYRQTLGQGSEVLTYSQSDAQRDKSGRPSGRFSAERPERSVSTLKIQRTEQGDSAVYLCASSLQSRDCSEAFFGQGTRLTVV.